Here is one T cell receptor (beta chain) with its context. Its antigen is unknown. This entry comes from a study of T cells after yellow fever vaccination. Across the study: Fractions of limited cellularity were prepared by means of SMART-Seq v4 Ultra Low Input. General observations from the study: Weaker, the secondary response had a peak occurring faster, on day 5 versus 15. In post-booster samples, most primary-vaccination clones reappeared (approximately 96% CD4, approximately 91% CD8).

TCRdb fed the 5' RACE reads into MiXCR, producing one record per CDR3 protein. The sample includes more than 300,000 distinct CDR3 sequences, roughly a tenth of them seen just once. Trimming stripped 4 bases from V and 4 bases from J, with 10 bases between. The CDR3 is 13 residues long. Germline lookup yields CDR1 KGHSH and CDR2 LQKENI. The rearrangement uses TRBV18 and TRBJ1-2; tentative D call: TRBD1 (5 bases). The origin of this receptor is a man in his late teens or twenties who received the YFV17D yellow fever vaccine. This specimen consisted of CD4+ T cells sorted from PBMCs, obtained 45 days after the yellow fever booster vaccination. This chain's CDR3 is CASSRRDTYGYTF. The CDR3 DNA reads TGTGCCAGCTCACGCAGGGATACCTATGGCTACACCTTC. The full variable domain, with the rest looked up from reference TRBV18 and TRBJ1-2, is NAGVMQNPRHLVRRRGQEARLRCSPMKGHSHVYWYRQLPEEGLKFMVYLQKENIIDESGMPKERFSAEFPKEGPSILRIQQVVRGDSAAYFCASSRRDTYGYTFGSGTRLTVV.